This TCR beta chain came from a study of control samples from healthy donors and cancer patients. The ends were cut back, 1 base at V and 4 bases at J, with 8 bases in the middle. The V gene's germline CDR1 is MNHEY and CDR2 SMNVEV (reference sequence). The CDR3 runs 13 residues. Method: immunoSEQ multiplex PCR; TCRdb's copy keeps in-frame clones and lacks some. The sample lists about 120,000 clones; around nine tenths were seen once. The receptor was derived from a woman between 65 and 79 years old in good health. The specimen was blood. The rearrangement joins TRBV27 to TRBJ2-7; the D gene is possibly TRBD2 (6 bases). DNA of the CDR3: TGTGCCAGCAGTTTATTCGGGGGTTACGAGCAGTACTTC. Protein product: CASSLFGGYEQYF.